This T cell receptor beta chain was documented in a study of PD-1 blockade in classical Hodgkin lymphoma. Overall study results and limits: Patients were excluded if nivolumab began under 1 year after ASCT (the autologous transplant). Complete responders possessed baseline diversity comparable to newly diagnosed patients.

Time point specified: cycle 4 day 1 (C4D1), after less than 7 weeks of nivolumab. Each of the patients experienced relapse following autologous stem cell transplantation, and their brentuximab vedotin exposure differed. The table came from immunoSEQ multiplex PCR; TCRdb's copy has only in-frame clones and leaves some out. The sample records more than 40,000 clones, approximately 78% being singletons. To note about this clone: Its target is unknown.

The V and J ends lost 3 bases and 0 bases respectively, with 6 bases between them. CDR1 and CDR2 from the germline V gene are SGDLS and YYNGEE. The CDR3 totals 14 residues. The V and J genes are TRBV9 and TRBJ2-2; D perhaps matches TRBD2 (6 bases). The sequenced sample was peripheral blood mononuclear cells (PBMCs), obtained before the fourth cycle of nivolumab. The receptor's source is a human donor with classical Hodgkin lymphoma. CDR3 nucleotides: TGTGCCAGCAGCGGGGGGGCGAACACCGGGGAGCTGTTTTTT. As protein: CASSGGANTGELFF.